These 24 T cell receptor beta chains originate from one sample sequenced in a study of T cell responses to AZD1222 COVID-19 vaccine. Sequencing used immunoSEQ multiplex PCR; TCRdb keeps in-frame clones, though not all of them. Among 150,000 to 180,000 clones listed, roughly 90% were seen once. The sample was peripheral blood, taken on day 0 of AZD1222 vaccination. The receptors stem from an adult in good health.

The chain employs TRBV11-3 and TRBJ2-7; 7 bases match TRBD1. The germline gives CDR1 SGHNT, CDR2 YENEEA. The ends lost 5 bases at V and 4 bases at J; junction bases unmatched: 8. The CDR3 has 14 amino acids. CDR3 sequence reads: CASSRNRGGYEQYF. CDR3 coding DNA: TGTGCCAGCAGCCGGAACAGGGGTGGATACGAGCAGTACTTC.

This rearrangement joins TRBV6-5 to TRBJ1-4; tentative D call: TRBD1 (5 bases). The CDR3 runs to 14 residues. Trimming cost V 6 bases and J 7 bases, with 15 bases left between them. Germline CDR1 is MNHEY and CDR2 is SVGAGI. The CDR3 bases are TGTGCCAGCAGGTCCAGGGATCAGAGTGAAAAACTGTTTTTT. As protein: CASRSRDQSEKLFF.

As DNA, the CDR3 is TGTGCCAGCAGTCCAAAGGCGAAGACTGAAGCTTTCTTT. Encoded protein: CASSPKAKTEAFF. The chain couples TRBV6-5 to TRBJ1-1; D is unclear. CDR3 length equals 13 residues. Germline values: CDR1 MNHEY, CDR2 SVGAGI. With 5 bases removed from V and 5 bases from J, the gap between germline ends came to 12 bases.

The CDR3 sequence is CASSPQGDYEQYF. CDR3 bases: TGTGCCAGCAGTCCTCAAGGAGATTACGAGCAGTACTTC. V gene TRBV7-9 combines with J gene TRBJ2-7, with unresolved D. CDR1 is SEHNR, CDR2 FQNEAQ, per germline (reference sequence). The V and J ends lost 6 bases and 4 bases respectively, with 13 bases between them. The CDR3 runs to 13 residues.

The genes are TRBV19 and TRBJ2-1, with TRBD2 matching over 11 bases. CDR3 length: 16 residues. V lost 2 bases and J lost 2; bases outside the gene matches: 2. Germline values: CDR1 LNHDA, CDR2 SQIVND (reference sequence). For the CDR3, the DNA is TGTGCCAGTAGTATACGACTAGCGGGACCCTACAATGAGCAGTTCTTC. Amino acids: CASSIRLAGPYNEQFF.

CDR3 coding DNA: TGCGCCAGCCGCTGGATAGGGTCCGGGACGGTCGGAAACACCATATATTTT. It codes for CASRWIGSGTVGNTIYF. The chain links TRBV23-1 to TRBJ1-3; TRBD1 might be the D (5 bases). TRBV23-1 belongs to the ORF category, with a function that is uncertain. The CDR3 has 17 amino acids. Trimming pared 8 bases from V and 4 bases from J, leaving 24 bases between.

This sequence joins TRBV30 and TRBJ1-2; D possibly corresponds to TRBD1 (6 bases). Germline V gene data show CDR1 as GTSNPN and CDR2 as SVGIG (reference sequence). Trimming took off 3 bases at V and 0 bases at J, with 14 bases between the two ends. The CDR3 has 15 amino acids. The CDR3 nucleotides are TGTGCCTGGAGGAACGACAGGCTCGCTAACTATGGCTACACCTTC. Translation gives CAWRNDRLANYGYTF.

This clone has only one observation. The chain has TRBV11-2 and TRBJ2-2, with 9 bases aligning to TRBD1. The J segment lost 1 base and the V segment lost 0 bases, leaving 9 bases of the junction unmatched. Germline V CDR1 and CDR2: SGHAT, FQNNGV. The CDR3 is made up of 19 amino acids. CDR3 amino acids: CASSLDHLGQGLNTGELFF. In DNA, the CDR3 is TGTGCCAGCAGCTTAGACCACCTGGGACAGGGCCTGAACACCGGGGAGCTGTTTTTT.

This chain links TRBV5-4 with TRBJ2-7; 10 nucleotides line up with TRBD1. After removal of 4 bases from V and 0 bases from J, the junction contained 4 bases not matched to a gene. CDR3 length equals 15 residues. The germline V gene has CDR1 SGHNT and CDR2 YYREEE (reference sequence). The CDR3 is CASSLGTGVSYEQYF. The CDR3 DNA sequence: TGTGCCAGCAGCCTCGGGACAGGGGTCTCCTACGAGCAGTACTTC.

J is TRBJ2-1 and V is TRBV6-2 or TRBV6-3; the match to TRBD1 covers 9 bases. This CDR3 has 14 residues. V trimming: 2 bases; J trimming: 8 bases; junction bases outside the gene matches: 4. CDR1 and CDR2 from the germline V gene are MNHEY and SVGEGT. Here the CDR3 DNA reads TGTGCCAGCAGTTACGGACAGGGGAGCTATGAGCAGTTCTTC. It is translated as CASSYGQGSYEQFF.

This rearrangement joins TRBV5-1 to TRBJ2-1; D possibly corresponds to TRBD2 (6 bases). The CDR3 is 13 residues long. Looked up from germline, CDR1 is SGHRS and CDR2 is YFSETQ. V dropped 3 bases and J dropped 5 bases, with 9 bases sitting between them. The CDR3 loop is CASSSGLHNEQFF. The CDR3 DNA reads TGCGCCAGCAGCTCGGGACTTCACAATGAGCAGTTCTTC.

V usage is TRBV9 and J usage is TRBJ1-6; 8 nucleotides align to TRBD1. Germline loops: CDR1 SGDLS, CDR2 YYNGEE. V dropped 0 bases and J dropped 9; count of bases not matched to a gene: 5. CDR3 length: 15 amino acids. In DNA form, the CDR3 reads TGTGCCAGCAGCGTAGATGGACAGGGATTTTCACCCCTCCACTTT. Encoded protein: CASSVDGQGFSPLHF.

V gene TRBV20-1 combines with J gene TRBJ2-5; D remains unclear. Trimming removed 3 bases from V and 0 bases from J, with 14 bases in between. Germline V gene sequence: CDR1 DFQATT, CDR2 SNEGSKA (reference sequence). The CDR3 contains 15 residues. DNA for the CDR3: TGCAGTGCTAGTATACGTGGCTCGTACCAAGAGACCCAGTACTTC. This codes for CSASIRGSYQETQYF.

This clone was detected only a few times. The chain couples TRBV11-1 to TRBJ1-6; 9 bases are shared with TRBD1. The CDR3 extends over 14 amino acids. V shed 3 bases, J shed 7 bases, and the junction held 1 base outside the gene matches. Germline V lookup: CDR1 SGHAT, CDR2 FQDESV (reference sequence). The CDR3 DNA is TGTGCCAGCAGCTTGGGACAGGGCAATTCACCCCTCCACTTT. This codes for CASSLGQGNSPLHF.

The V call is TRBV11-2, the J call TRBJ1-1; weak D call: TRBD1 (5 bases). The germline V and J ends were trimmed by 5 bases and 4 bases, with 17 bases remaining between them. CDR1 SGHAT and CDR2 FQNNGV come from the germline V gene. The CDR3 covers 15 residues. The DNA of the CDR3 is TGTGCCAGCAGCCCCCCGGGCCTCGGGGGCACTGAAGCTTTCTTT. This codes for CASSPPGLGGTEAFF.

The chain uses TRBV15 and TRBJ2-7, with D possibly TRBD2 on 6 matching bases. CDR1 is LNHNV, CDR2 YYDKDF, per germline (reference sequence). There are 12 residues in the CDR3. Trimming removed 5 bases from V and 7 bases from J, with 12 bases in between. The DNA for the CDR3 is TGTGCCACCAGCGCCGGGACTTTGGAGCAGTACTTC. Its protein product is CATSAGTLEQYF.

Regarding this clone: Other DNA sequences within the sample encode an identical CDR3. The CDR3 region is CASSYLVYEQYF. The CDR3 bases are TGTGCCAGCAGTTACTTGGTTTACGAGCAGTACTTC. V is TRBV6-2 or TRBV6-3 and J is TRBJ2-7, with unresolved D. The CDR3 is 12 amino acids. Trimming removed 1 base from V and 4 bases from J, with 5 bases in between. In germline, CDR1 is MNHEY, CDR2 SVGEGT.

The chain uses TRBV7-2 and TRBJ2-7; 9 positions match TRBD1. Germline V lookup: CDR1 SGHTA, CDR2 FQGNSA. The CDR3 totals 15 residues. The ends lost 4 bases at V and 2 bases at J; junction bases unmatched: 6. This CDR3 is CASSSRTGEPYEQYF. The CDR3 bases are TGTGCCAGCAGCTCCCGGACAGGGGAACCCTACGAGCAGTACTTC.

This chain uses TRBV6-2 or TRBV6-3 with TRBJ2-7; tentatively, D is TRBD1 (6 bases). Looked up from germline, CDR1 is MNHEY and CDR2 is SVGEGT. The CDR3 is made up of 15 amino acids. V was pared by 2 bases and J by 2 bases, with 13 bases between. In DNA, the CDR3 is TGTGCCAGCAGTTACGATCCAACAGGGACCTACGAGCAGTACTTC. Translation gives CASSYDPTGTYEQYF.

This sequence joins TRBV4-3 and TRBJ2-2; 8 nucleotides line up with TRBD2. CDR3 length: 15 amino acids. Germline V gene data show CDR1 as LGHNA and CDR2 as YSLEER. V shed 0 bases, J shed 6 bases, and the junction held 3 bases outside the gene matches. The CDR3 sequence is CASSQETGGAGELFF. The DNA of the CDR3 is TGCGCCAGCAGCCAAGAAACCGGGGGGGCCGGGGAGCTGTTTTTT.

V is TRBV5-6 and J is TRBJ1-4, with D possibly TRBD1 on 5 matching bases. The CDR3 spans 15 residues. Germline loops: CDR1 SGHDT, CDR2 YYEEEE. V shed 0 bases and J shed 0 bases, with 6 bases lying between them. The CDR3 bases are TGTGCCAGCAGCTTGGTGGGGGCAACTAATGAAAAACTGTTTTTT. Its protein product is CASSLVGATNEKLFF. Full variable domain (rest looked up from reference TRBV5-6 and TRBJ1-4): DAGVTQSPTHLIKTRGQQVTLRCSPKSGHDTVSWYQQALGQGPQFIFQYYEEEERQRGNFPDRFSGHQFPNYSSELNVNALLLGDSALYLCASSLVGATNEKLFFGSGTQLSVL.

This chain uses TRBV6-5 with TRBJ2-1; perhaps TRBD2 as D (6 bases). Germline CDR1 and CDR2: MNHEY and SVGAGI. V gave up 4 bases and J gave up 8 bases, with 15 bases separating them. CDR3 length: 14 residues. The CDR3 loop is CASSFRLGGDEQFF. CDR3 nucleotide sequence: TGTGCCAGCAGTTTCCGACTCGGGGGTGATGAGCAGTTCTTC.

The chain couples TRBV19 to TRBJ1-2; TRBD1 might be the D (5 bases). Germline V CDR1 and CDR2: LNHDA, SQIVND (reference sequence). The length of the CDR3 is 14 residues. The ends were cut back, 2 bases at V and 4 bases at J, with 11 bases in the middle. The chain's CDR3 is CASSILSGPYGYTF. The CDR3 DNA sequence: TGTGCCAGTAGTATACTTTCAGGGCCCTATGGCTACACCTTC.

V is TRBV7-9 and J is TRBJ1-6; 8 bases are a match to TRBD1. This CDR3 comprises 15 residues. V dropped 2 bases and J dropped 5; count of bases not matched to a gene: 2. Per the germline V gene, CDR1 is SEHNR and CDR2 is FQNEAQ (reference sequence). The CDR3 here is CASSLSGQDNSPLHF. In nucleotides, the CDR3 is TGTGCCAGCAGCTTATCGGGACAGGATAATTCACCCCTCCACTTT. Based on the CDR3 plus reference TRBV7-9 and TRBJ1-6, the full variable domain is DTGVSQNPRHKITKRGQNVTFRCDPISEHNRLYWYRQTLGQGPEFLTYFQNEAQLEKSRLLSDRFSAERPKGSFSTLEIQRTEQGDSAMYLCASSLSGQDNSPLHFGNGTRLTVT.